The rows below give T cell receptor beta chains drawn from one sample of a study of blood T cell repertoires in COVID-19. Assay used: immunoSEQ multiplex PCR; TCRdb lists only in-frame clones, some missing. Of about 220,000 clones listed, just under 85% were seen once; the top ten hold approximately 1.3%. Sequenced material: PBMCs or T cells enriched from blood (not recorded which). These receptor sequences come from a woman in her thirties or forties with acute COVID-19. CDR3s include the opening cysteine and the closing phenylalanine or tryptophan. The D gene is left open where the match is weak. Expanded clones are given a class, and other clones once, few, many or no size at all.

clone_size | d_call | j_call | v_call | cdr3_nt | cdr3_aa
- | - | TRBJ2-1 | TRBV10-2 | TGCGCCAGCAGTCCCCCAGCGGGACAATACAATGAGCAGTTCTTC | CASSPPAGQYNEQFF
- | TRBD2 | TRBJ2-7 | TRBV5-6 | TGTGCCAGCATCGAACTAGCGGGGGGGCGCAACGAGCAGTACTTC | CASIELAGGRNEQYF
- | TRBD2 | TRBJ2-2 | TRBV5-1 | TGCGCCAGCAGCCCGGGACTAGCGGGAGGCACCGGGGAGCTGTTTTTT | CASSPGLAGGTGELFF
- | TRBD1 | TRBJ1-3 | TRBV16 | TGTGCCAGCAGCCAATCGGGACAGGGAAAGAAGAAGGATTTT | CASSQSGQGKKKDF
- | TRBD1 | TRBJ1-5 | TRBV19 | TGTGCCAGCGAGGACAGGGCGGGCCAGCCCCAGCATTTT | CASEDRAGQPQHF
- | - | TRBJ1-1 | TRBV23-1 | TGCGCCAGCAGTCAAACTTCCTTTATGGAGTTGGTCACTGAAGCTTTCTTT | CASSQTSFMELVTEAFF
once | TRBD1 | TRBJ2-2 | TRBV6-4 | TGTGCCAGCAGGGGACAGGGTGACACCGGGGAGCTGTTTTTT | CASRGQGDTGELFF
- | - | TRBJ1-1 | TRBV19 | TGTGCCAGTAGCAGACGGGGGACTGAAGCTTTCTTT | CASSRRGTEAFF
- | TRBD1 | TRBJ2-1 | TRBV7-9 | TGTGCCAGCAGCTCGGGACAGGGGCATAACCAGGAGCAGTTCTTC | CASSSGQGHNQEQFF
- | - | TRBJ1-2 | TRBV24-1 | TGTGCCACCAGTGATCGATGGGGGCTTTCGGGTGGCTACACCTTC | CATSDRWGLSGGYTF
- | - | TRBJ1-2 | TRBV25-1 | TGTGCCAGCAGTGAATCGGGGTTTGCGGCTGTTTATGGCTACACCTTC | CASSESGFAAVYGYTF
- | TRBD1 | TRBJ1-5 | TRBV4-1 | TGCGCCAGCAGCCAAGTAGGGGCGGGACAGGGAGTATATAGCAATCAGCCCCAGCATTTT | CASSQVGAGQGVYSNQPQHF
- | - | TRBJ1-1 | TRBV19 | TGTGCCAGTAGTGCGAATCCGGGTTTCAGAGCTTTCTTT | CASSANPGFRAFF
- | TRBD1 | TRBJ1-3 | TRBV5-6 | TGTGCCAGCAGCTCGACAGGGGGCTCTGGAAACACCATATATTTT | CASSSTGGSGNTIYF
- | TRBD2 | TRBJ2-7 | TRBV5-1 | TGCGCCAGCATGCAAGCGGGGTCGTACGAGCAGTACTTC | CASMQAGSYEQYF
- | - | TRBJ1-5 | TRBV5-5 | TGTGCCAGCAGCTGGGAGGGCTGGGGTCAGCCCCAGCATTTT | CASSWEGWGQPQHF
- | - | TRBJ1-6 | TRBV19 | TGTGCCAGCGCTGGGGCTGGTTCACCCCTCCACTTT | CASAGAGSPLHF
- | - | TRBJ2-3 | TRBV4-2 | TGTGCCAGCAGCCAAGAAAAAACGGGAGTTCAAGGCACAGATACGCAGTATTTT | CASSQEKTGVQGTDTQYF
- | - | TRBJ2-5 | TRBV11-2 | TGTGCCAGTCTCCAGGGGTCCCAAGAGACCCAGTACTTC | CASLQGSQETQYF
few | - | TRBJ1-6 | TRBV3-1/TRBV3-2 | TGTGCCAGCAGCCAAGACACCGGGAGATGGAATTCACCCCTCCACTTT | CASSQDTGRWNSPLHF
- | - | TRBJ2-1 | TRBV28 | TGTGCCAGCAGGGCTTTTCCACAAAGCTCCTACAATGAGCAGTTCTTC | CASRAFPQSSYNEQFF
- | TRBD1 | TRBJ1-5 | TRBV19 | TGTGCCAGTGGGACAGGATCATATAGCAATCAGCCCCAGCATTTT | CASGTGSYSNQPQHF
- | - | TRBJ1-6 | TRBV12-3/TRBV12-4 | TGTGCCGTCCGATCAGGGCAAAATTCACCCCTCCACTTT | CAVRSGQNSPLHF
- | - | TRBJ1-2 | TRBV11-2 | TGTGCCAGCAGCCCTCAGTCAGGGAACTATGGCTACACCTTC | CASSPQSGNYGYTF
- | - | TRBJ1-1 | TRBV5-4 | TGTGCCAGCAGCTTGTCTAGGAACACTGAAGCTTTCTTT | CASSLSRNTEAFF
- | TRBD1 | TRBJ1-2 | TRBV6-1 | TGTGCCAGCAGTTCCGAGGACAGGTTCCAGGGAGGCTACACCTTC | CASSSEDRFQGGYTF
- | TRBD2 | TRBJ2-1 | TRBV3-1/TRBV3-2 | TGTGCCAGCAGCCAAGTATCGTGGACTAGCGGGAGCCGGAATGAGCAGTTCTTC | CASSQVSWTSGSRNEQFF
once | TRBD1 | TRBJ2-7 | TRBV27 | TGTGCCACCTCCTCCCTCGCGACAGGGGTCAACGAGCAGTACTTC | CATSSLATGVNEQYF
- | - | TRBJ1-1 | TRBV11-1 | TGTGCCAGCAGCTCCACAGACAGAGGATACACTGAAGCTTTCTTT | CASSSTDRGYTEAFF
- | TRBD2 | TRBJ2-5 | TRBV18 | TGTGCCAGCTCACCACGGTTGACTAGCGGGGACACCAGAACCGGGACCCAGTACTTC | CASSPRLTSGDTRTGTQYF
- | TRBD1 | TRBJ1-1 | TRBV19 | TGTGCCAGTAGTACGTTCGGGACAGCGAACACTGAAGCTTTCTTT | CASSTFGTANTEAFF
- | TRBD2 | TRBJ2-1 | TRBV5-6 | TGTGCCAGCAGCTTTTTGACTAGCGGGGCTTCTGAGCAGTTCTTC | CASSFLTSGASEQFF
- | - | TRBJ2-7 | TRBV11-3 | TGTGCCAGCAGCTCCGGACTCCGCGAGCAGTACTTC | CASSSGLREQYF
few | - | TRBJ1-5 | TRBV11-2 | TGTGCCAGCAGCTTAGGCTCTTCGGGGGATAGCAATCAGCCCCAGCATTTT | CASSLGSSGDSNQPQHF
- | - | TRBJ2-1 | TRBV27 | TGTGCCAGCAGTTTCCCGGGACAGGGGACTAGCAAGCAGTTCTTC | CASSFPGQGTSKQFF
- | TRBD2 | TRBJ2-5 | TRBV18 | TGTGCCAGCTCACCAACTAGCGGGGGGGCCTTGGCGACCCAGTACTTC | CASSPTSGGALATQYF
- | - | TRBJ1-6 | TRBV4-2 | TGTGCCAGCAGCCGGGGGACACCTAATTCACCCCTCCACTTT | CASSRGTPNSPLHF
few | - | TRBJ1-1 | TRBV12-3/TRBV12-4 | TGTGCCAGCAGTTCAGGGTTCACTGAAGCTTTCTTT | CASSSGFTEAFF
- | - | TRBJ1-1 | TRBV18 | TGTGCCAGCTCACCAAACTCCAGGGGCACTGAAGCTTTCTTT | CASSPNSRGTEAFF
- | TRBD1 | TRBJ1-6 | TRBV27 | TGTGCCAGCAGTCCCGGGACAGGGGCTTCACCCCTCCACTTT | CASSPGTGASPLHF
- | - | TRBJ2-5 | TRBV5-6 | TGTGCCAGCAGCTTCTGGGGTAGGGGGACCCAGTACTTC | CASSFWGRGTQYF
- | - | TRBJ2-7 | TRBV6-2/TRBV6-3 | TGTGCCAGCAGTTACGCCGACTTCAGGGAGGACGAGCAGTACTTC | CASSYADFREDEQYF
- | - | TRBJ1-1 | TRBV5-6 | TGTGCCAGCAGCGACCGGGACTGGACAATGAACACTGAAGCTTTCTTT | CASSDRDWTMNTEAFF
- | TRBD1 | TRBJ1-2 | TRBV7-9 | TGTGCCAGCAGCTTAGTCTCTCTGCACGGACAGGGGGCAAACTATGGCTACACCTTC | CASSLVSLHGQGANYGYTF
- | - | TRBJ2-7 | TRBV11-1 | TGTGCCAGCAGCTTCGGTTCCTCCTACGAGCAGTACTTC | CASSFGSSYEQYF
- | - | TRBJ1-1 | TRBV18 | TGTGCCAGCTCACCACCCACCCAGGCCGTCCGGGCTTTCTTT | CASSPPTQAVRAFF
- | - | TRBJ2-3 | TRBV15 | TGTGCCACCAGCAGAGATTACCCCCCTCGGACAGATACGCAGTATTTT | CATSRDYPPRTDTQYF
- | - | TRBJ1-2 | TRBV2 | TGTGCCAGCACCGCAGGGCGCGATGGCTACACCTTC | CASTAGRDGYTF
- | - | TRBJ2-1 | TRBV19 | TGTGCCAGTAGTATAAGCACGGGGCAGGGGGGTGAGCAGTTCTTC | CASSISTGQGGEQFF
- | - | TRBJ2-6 | TRBV6-4 | TGTGCCAGCAGTGAAGACTCCGGGGCCAACGTCCTGACTTTC | CASSEDSGANVLTF
- | - | TRBJ2-2 | TRBV10-2 | TGCGCCAGCAGTGTGGGGGGAATGATGCGCACCGGGGAGCTGTTTTTT | CASSVGGMMRTGELFF
once | TRBD2 | TRBJ2-3 | TRBV18 | TGTGCCAGCTCACCAATAAAGCGGGAGCCGTCGCATGATACGCAGTATTTT | CASSPIKREPSHDTQYF
- | - | TRBJ2-5 | TRBV6-1 | TGTGCCAGCAGTGAATTAGGCGGAGAGACCCAGTACTTC | CASSELGGETQYF
- | TRBD1 | TRBJ1-2 | TRBV27 | TGTGCCAGCAGTTTCCTAACCGGGACAGGGTCGGGCTATGGCTACACCTTC | CASSFLTGTGSGYGYTF